This T cell receptor (beta chain) originates from a study of blood T cell repertoires in COVID-19. The germline V and J ends were trimmed by 4 bases and 1 base, with 7 bases remaining between them. The CDR3 contains 13 residues. Germline V gene data show CDR1 as SNHLY and CDR2 as FYNNEI. Profiling relied on immunoSEQ multiplex PCR, and the TCRdb table lists in-frame clones only, not all of them. The sample has about 59,000 clones, about 70% seen once. What was sequenced was peripheral blood. The sequence derives from an older woman with acute or convalescent COVID-19. The chain employs TRBV2 and TRBJ2-5; D not certain. CDR3 protein: CASSVSVQETQYF. The CDR3 nucleotides are TGTGCCAGCAGTGTGTCAGTCCAAGAGACCCAGTACTTC.